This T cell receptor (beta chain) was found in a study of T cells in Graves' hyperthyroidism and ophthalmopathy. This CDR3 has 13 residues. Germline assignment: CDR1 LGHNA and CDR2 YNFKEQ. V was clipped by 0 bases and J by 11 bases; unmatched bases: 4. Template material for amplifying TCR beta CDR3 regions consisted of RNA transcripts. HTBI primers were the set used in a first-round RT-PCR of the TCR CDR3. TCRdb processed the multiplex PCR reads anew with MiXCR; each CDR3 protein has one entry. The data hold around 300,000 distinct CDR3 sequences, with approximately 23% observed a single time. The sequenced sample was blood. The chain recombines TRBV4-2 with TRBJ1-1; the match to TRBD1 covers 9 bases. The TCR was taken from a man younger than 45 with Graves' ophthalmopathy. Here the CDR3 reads CASSQDWDREAFF. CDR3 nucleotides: TGTGCCAGCAGCCAAGATTGGGACAGGGAGGCTTTCTTT.